The 7 T cell receptor beta chains presented below share a single source sample, sequenced in a study of shared clonotypes between healthy human individuals. Here immunoSEQ multiplex PCR was the method, and the copy in TCRdb shows in-frame clones only, minus some. The sample gives roughly 1,500,000 clones, approximately 98% of which show up once; approximately 0.44% is in the top ten. The specimen sequenced was naive CD4+ T cells sorted from blood. Subset of the sample: CD45RA+ positively selected. The receptors originated from a man aged 30 to 39 in good health.

The CDR3 DNA follows: TGTGCCAGCTCACCAAGTCTCGCAGCTAACTATGGCTACACCTTC. It translates to CASSPSLAANYGYTF. The chain couples TRBV18 to TRBJ1-2; D is unclear. V was pared by 2 bases and J by 0 bases, with 10 bases between. The CDR3 totals 15 residues. Germline values: CDR1 KGHSH, CDR2 LQKENI. Full variable domain (outside the CDR3, taken from reference TRBV18 and TRBJ1-2): NAGVMQNPRHLVRRRGQEARLRCSPMKGHSHVYWYRQLPEEGLKFMVYLQKENIIDESGMPKERFSAEFPKEGPSILRIQQVVRGDSAAYFCASSPSLAANYGYTFGSGTRLTVV.

This rearrangement joins TRBV5-1 to TRBJ2-5; 12 positions match TRBD2. The germline V gene encodes CDR1 SGHRS and CDR2 YFSETQ. There are 17 residues in the CDR3. V shed 4 bases, J shed 1 base, and the junction held 8 bases outside the gene matches. The CDR3 nucleotides are TGCGCCAGCAGCCCAGGCGGGACTAGCGGGTTCCAAGAGACCCAGTACTTC. This gives the protein CASSPGGTSGFQETQYF.

This chain connects TRBV11-3 to TRBJ2-1, with 16 bases identical to TRBD2. Losses at the gene ends were 1 base for V and 2 bases for J; bases not matched to a gene: 2. CDR1 and CDR2 from the germline V gene are SGHNT and YENEEA. This CDR3 comprises 18 residues. The CDR3 DNA reads TGTGCCAGCAGCTTAGGGGGACTAGCGGGAGGGCCCTACAATGAGCAGTTCTTC. Translating gives CASSLGGLAGGPYNEQFF.

V usage is TRBV4-3 and J usage is TRBJ2-7; possibly TRBD1 or TRBD2 for D (5 bases each). The CDR3 spans 13 residues. V gave up 3 bases and J gave up 6 bases, with 12 bases separating them. Per germline, CDR1 LGHNA and CDR2 YSLEER. The CDR3 loop reads CASSQVGESEQYF. The CDR3 DNA is TGCGCCAGCAGCCAGGTAGGGGAGAGCGAGCAGTACTTC.

The sample holds one count of this clone. This sample also contains other DNA sequences that code for the same CDR3. The gene calls are TRBV18 and TRBJ2-2; D might be TRBD1 (5 bases). Germline V CDR1 and CDR2: KGHSH, LQKENI. Deletions cut 3 bases from V and 0 bases from J, with 8 bases between. There are 15 residues in the CDR3. The CDR3, as DNA: TGTGCCAGCTCACCGGGGCTCGCGAACACCGGGGAGCTGTTTTTT. Its protein is CASSPGLANTGELFF.

V and J are TRBV4-3 and TRBJ2-5; TRBD1 aligns across 11 bases. The CDR3 is 17 amino acids. The V gene's germline CDR1 is LGHNA and CDR2 YSLEER. V was clipped by 2 bases and J by 4 bases; unmatched bases: 9. CDR3 in DNA: TGCGCCAGCAGCCAAACGGCTGGGACAGGGGGTGGAGAGACCCAGTACTTC. This gives the protein CASSQTAGTGGGETQYF.

This clone appeared a single time. This sequence joins TRBV11-3 and TRBJ1-1; D not resolved. CDR3 size: 14 residues. Germline V gives CDR1 SGHNT, CDR2 YENEEA. Trimming took 4 bases from V and 2 from J, leaving 11 bases between them. The CDR3 sequence: CASSSSPANTEAFF. CDR3 coding DNA: TGTGCCAGCAGCTCATCTCCAGCTAACACTGAAGCTTTCTTT. Full variable domain (rest looked up from reference TRBV11-3 and TRBJ1-1): EAGVVQSPRYKIIEKKQPVAFWCNPISGHNTLYWYLQNLGQGPELLIRYENEEAVDDSQLPKDRFSAERLKGVDSTLKIQPAELGDSAVYLCASSSSPANTEAFFGQGTRLTVV.